This record concerns one T cell receptor beta chain sequence. Its specificity is unknown. This record comes from a study of STAT3 mutations in large granular lymphocyte leukemia. Overall study results and limits: Every T-LGLL patient had at least one immunodominant TCRbeta clonotype.

Produced via immunoSEQ multiplex PCR; TCRdb's table is partial and in-frame only. Of more than 9,000 clones in the sample, approximately 50% were seen once. Germline values: CDR1 SEHNR, CDR2 FQNEAQ (reference sequence). With 0 bases clipped from V and 3 bases from J, the junction kept 6 bases outside the gene matches. The CDR3 contains 18 residues. Sequencing was performed on peripheral blood mononuclear cells. The rearrangement joins TRBV7-9 to TRBJ1-6; 9 nucleotides align to TRBD1. This sequence originates from a boy younger than 18 with T-cell large granular lymphocyte leukemia. Some clones in this sample may be carry-over from other donors' samples. Written as DNA, the CDR3 is TGTGCCAGCAGCTTAGCCCCGGGACAGGGCCACTATAATTCACCCCTCCACTTT. This codes for CASSLAPGQGHYNSPLHF.